The 30 T cell receptor beta chains below all came from one sample that was sequenced in a study. TCRdb's table, derived via immunoSEQ multiplex PCR, lists solely in-frame clones and lacks some. The data hold 68,000 or so clones, with around 95% observed a single time. Sequencing was carried out using PBMCs. All receptors come from a man between 35 and 55 years old with rheumatoid arthritis.

This clone turned up a few times. V is TRBV14 and J is TRBJ1-6, with a weak D call TRBD1 (6 bases). With 4 bases removed from V and 7 bases from J, the gap between germline ends came to 29 bases. The germline gives CDR1 SGHDN, CDR2 FVKESK. The CDR3 sequence is 20 residues long. The CDR3 region has the DNA TGTGCCAGCAGCCCACATCGCGTGGGACGGGGGCAAGGGGGGAATTCACCCCTCCACTTT. This encodes CASSPHRVGRGQGGNSPLHF.

A single count supports this clone. The chain has TRBV7-2 and TRBJ2-3; D unclear. The CDR3 covers 16 residues. Germline V gene data show CDR1 as SGHTA and CDR2 as FQGNSA. The V and J ends lost 2 bases and 8 bases respectively, with 20 bases between them. The CDR3 region is CASSLPRPGGTATQYF. The CDR3 bases are TGTGCCAGCAGCTTACCACGACCAGGTGGTACCGCTACGCAGTATTTT. Filled out from reference TRBV7-2 and TRBJ2-3, the complete variable domain reads GAGVSQSPSNKVTEKGKDVELRCDPISGHTALYWYRQSLGQGLEFLIYFQGNSAPDKSGLPSDRFSAERTGGSVSTLTIQRTQQEDSAVYLCASSLPRPGGTATQYFGPGTRLTVL.

The V and J genes are TRBV2 and TRBJ1-6; D is possibly TRBD1 (6 bases). The CDR3 spans 15 residues. Germline V gene sequence: CDR1 SNHLY, CDR2 FYNNEI. Trimming cost V 0 bases and J 7 bases, with 10 bases left between them. CDR3 coding DNA: TGTGCCAGCAGTGAAGCCGGAGGGGGGAATTCACCCCTCCACTTT. This codes for CASSEAGGGNSPLHF. The entire variable domain, with the rest obtained from reference TRBV2 and TRBJ1-6, is as follows: EPEVTQTPSHQVTQMGQEVILRCVPISNHLYFYWYRQILGQKVEFLVSFYNNEISEKSEIFDDQFSVERPDGSNFTLKIRSTKLEDSAMYFCASSEAGGGNSPLHFGNGTRLTVT.

The rearrangement uses TRBV5-1 and TRBJ1-3, with no clear D. This CDR3 has 15 residues. V was shortened by 0 bases and J by 0 bases, with 7 bases between the two germline ends. Per the germline V gene, CDR1 is SGHRS and CDR2 is YFSETQ. This chain's CDR3 is CASSLGQSSGNTIYF. CDR3 nucleotide sequence: TGCGCCAGCAGCTTGGGTCAGAGCTCTGGAAACACCATATATTTT.

The chain uses TRBV5-6 and TRBJ1-2; D uncertain. Germline-derived CDR1 and CDR2 are SGHDT and YYEEEE. The CDR3 runs 14 residues. V shed 0 bases and J shed 0 bases, with 6 bases lying between them. The CDR3 DNA follows: TGTGCCAGCAGCTTGGTTGGCCCTAACTATGGCTACACCTTC. This codes for CASSLVGPNYGYTF.

The genes are TRBV5-1 and TRBJ1-2; D call uncertain. Germline assignment: CDR1 SGHRS and CDR2 YFSETQ. The CDR3 has 13 residues. The V and J ends lost 4 bases and 3 bases respectively, with 10 bases between them. CDR3 residues: CASSTDGDYGYTF. The CDR3 nucleotides are TGCGCCAGCAGCACGGACGGGGACTATGGCTACACCTTC.

The chain couples TRBV19 to TRBJ1-2; D call uncertain. Trimming cost V 5 bases and J 3 bases, with 10 bases left between them. Per the germline V gene, CDR1 is LNHDA and CDR2 is SQIVND (reference sequence). The CDR3 contains 13 residues. CDR3 amino acids: CASSRLRDYGYTF. CDR3 nucleotides: TGTGCCAGTAGTCGACTCCGGGACTATGGCTACACCTTC.

This chain connects TRBV18 to TRBJ1-2, with no clear D. This CDR3 has 13 residues. The V gene lost 0 bases and the J gene lost 2 bases, with 4 bases spanning the gap. CDR1 KGHSH and CDR2 LQKENI come from the germline V gene. DNA of the CDR3: TGTGCCAGCTCACCACCAGGGAACTATGGCTACACCTTC. The encoded protein is CASSPPGNYGYTF. Variable domain in full (rest from reference TRBV18 and TRBJ1-2): NAGVMQNPRHLVRRRGQEARLRCSPMKGHSHVYWYRQLPEEGLKFMVYLQKENIIDESGMPKERFSAEFPKEGPSILRIQQVVRGDSAAYFCASSPPGNYGYTFGSGTRLTVV.

This chain uses TRBV7-2 with TRBJ1-1, with D possibly TRBD1 on 5 matching bases. Trimming took off 1 base at V and 0 bases at J, with 6 bases between the two ends. There are 14 residues in the CDR3. Germline V gene sequence: CDR1 SGHTA, CDR2 FQGNSA. The DNA of the CDR3 is TGTGCCAGCAGCTTAGGACAGATGAACACTGAAGCTTTCTTT. Translated: CASSLGQMNTEAFF.

V gene TRBV27 combines with J gene TRBJ2-4; the match to TRBD2 covers 11 bases. There are 17 residues in the CDR3. V was pared by 6 bases and J by 3 bases, with 10 bases of the junction left unmatched. Per germline, CDR1 MNHEY and CDR2 SMNVEV (reference sequence). The DNA for the CDR3 is TGTGCCAGCAGCTTACTAGCGGGAGATTGGGACAAAAACATTCAGTACTTC. Amino acid sequence: CASSLLAGDWDKNIQYF.

This clone was observed a few times. The rearrangement links TRBV15 to TRBJ2-5; 9 bases are a match to TRBD2. There are 15 residues in the CDR3. The ends lost 1 base at V and 5 bases at J; junction bases unmatched: 5. Germline values: CDR1 LNHNV, CDR2 YYDKDF (reference sequence). The CDR3 region has the DNA TGTGCCACCAGCAGAGTGCGGCTAGCGGGGGAGACCCAGTACTTC. It encodes CATSRVRLAGETQYF.

The chain employs TRBV2 and TRBJ2-5, with D perhaps TRBD2 (7 bases). CDR3 size: 15 residues. CDR1 is SNHLY, CDR2 FYNNEI, per germline. Trimming took off 4 bases at V and 4 bases at J, with 16 bases between the two ends. CDR3 coding DNA: TGTGCCAGCAGTGTCGGCAGGGGAGGGCGAGAGACCCAGTACTTC. This encodes CASSVGRGGRETQYF.

The chain has TRBV5-5 and TRBJ2-5; D might be TRBD2 (6 bases). V was cut by 3 bases and J by 2 bases, with 11 bases left in between. Germline assignment: CDR1 SGHKS and CDR2 YYEKEE (reference sequence). The CDR3 has 14 residues. The CDR3 bases are TGTGCCAGCAGCTCCTCCGGGGGTCAAGAGACCCAGTACTTC. This sequence encodes CASSSSGGQETQYF.

V is TRBV27 and J is TRBJ2-1; 8 nucleotides match TRBD2. This CDR3 has 15 residues. V gave up 6 bases and J gave up 5 bases; unmatched junction bases: 9. CDR1 and CDR2 from the germline V gene are MNHEY and SMNVEV (reference sequence). CDR3 amino acids: CASSRPSGRNNEQFF. Written as DNA, the CDR3 is TGTGCCAGCAGCCGCCCCAGCGGGAGAAACAATGAGCAGTTCTTC.

The chain is built from TRBV2 and TRBJ2-3, with 11 nucleotides matching TRBD2. V was clipped by 2 bases and J by 1 base; unmatched bases: 11. The CDR3 contains 19 residues. Germline CDR1 is SNHLY and CDR2 is FYNNEI. The CDR3 sequence: CASSEKIAGGEVGTDTQYF. The CDR3 region has the DNA TGTGCCAGCAGTGAAAAGATAGCGGGAGGGGAAGTTGGCACAGATACGCAGTATTTT.

The chain couples TRBV19 to TRBJ1-2, with no clear D. V lost 4 bases to trimming and J lost 2 bases, with 5 bases between them. Germline V gene data show CDR1 as LNHDA and CDR2 as SQIVND (reference sequence). The CDR3 loop spans 12 amino acids. CDR3 sequence: CASSKGNYGYTF. As DNA, the CDR3 is TGTGCCAGTAGTAAGGGCAACTATGGCTACACCTTC.

The rearrangement links TRBV25-1 to TRBJ1-5, with unresolved D. This CDR3 contains 14 residues. Germline V gene sequence: CDR1 MGHDK, CDR2 SYGVNS. The V and J ends lost 6 bases and 2 bases respectively, with 11 bases between them. The CDR3 loop reads CASSGRARNQPQHF. In nucleotides, the CDR3 is TGTGCCAGCAGCGGACGGGCGCGCAATCAGCCCCAGCATTTT.

V is TRBV7-9 and J is TRBJ1-2; 12 bases align to TRBD1. Germline V gives CDR1 SEHNR, CDR2 FQNEAQ (reference sequence). With 0 bases clipped from V and 6 bases from J, the junction kept 5 bases outside the gene matches. This CDR3 is 16 amino acids long. As DNA, the CDR3 is TGTGCCAGCAGCTTAGCAGGGGACAGGGGGCTTAATGGCTACACCTTC. Translating it yields CASSLAGDRGLNGYTF.

This chain connects TRBV4-3 to TRBJ2-2; TRBD2 matches 9 bases. This CDR3 has 17 amino acids. Losses at the gene ends were 0 bases for V and 6 bases for J; bases not matched to a gene: 8. Germline V CDR1 and CDR2: LGHNA, YSLEER. The CDR3 sequence is CASSQDILAGPAGELFF. The CDR3 region has the DNA TGCGCCAGCAGCCAAGATATCCTAGCGGGGCCGGCCGGGGAGCTGTTTTTT.

The table lists this clone with a count of one. V usage is TRBV2 and J usage is TRBJ1-3; 9 nucleotides line up with TRBD1. This CDR3 has 15 residues. CDR1 SNHLY and CDR2 FYNNEI come from the germline V gene. V gave up 6 bases and J gave up 0 bases; unmatched junction bases: 3. The CDR3 loop reads CASSGTGTSGNTIYF. DNA for the CDR3: TGTGCCAGCAGCGGGACAGGGACCTCTGGAAACACCATATATTTT.

J is TRBJ1-4 and V is TRBV25-1; D not resolved. Per germline, CDR1 MGHDK and CDR2 SYGVNS. CDR3 size: 15 residues. The V and J ends lost 3 bases and 3 bases respectively, with 11 bases between them. CDR3 residues: CASSDTGRPNEKLFF. The CDR3 nucleotides read TGTGCCAGCAGTGATACCGGACGGCCTAATGAAAAACTGTTTTTT.

This chain connects TRBV27 to TRBJ1-4; D is undetermined. Looked up from germline, CDR1 is MNHEY and CDR2 is SMNVEV (reference sequence). V shed 8 bases and J shed 6 bases, with 10 bases lying between them. This CDR3 contains 12 residues. This CDR3 reads CASVGVDEKLFF. In nucleotides, the CDR3 is TGTGCCAGCGTTGGGGTTGATGAAAAACTGTTTTTT.

The CDR3 is CASSPFRGSYEQYF. CDR3 DNA sequence: TGCGCCAGCAGCCCATTCAGAGGCTCCTACGAGCAGTACTTC. V usage is TRBV5-1 and J usage is TRBJ2-7; D is undetermined. The CDR3 has 14 amino acids. Germline CDR1 reads SGHRS; CDR2 reads YFSETQ. The V end lost 4 bases, the J end lost 0 bases, and 11 bases lay between the germline ends. The full variable domain, rest sourced from reference TRBV5-1 and TRBJ2-7, is KAGVTQTPRYLIKTRGQQVTLSCSPISGHRSVSWYQQTPGQGLQFLFEYFSETQRNKGNFPGRFSGRQFSNSRSEMNVSTLELGDSALYLCASSPFRGSYEQYFGPGTRLTVT.

This chain links TRBV6-5 with TRBJ2-2; 11 nucleotides agree with TRBD1. V trimming: 4 bases; J trimming: 4 bases; junction bases outside the gene matches: 2. The V gene's germline CDR1 is MNHEY and CDR2 SVGAGI. The CDR3 totals 15 residues. CDR3 nucleotides: TGTGCCAGCAGTTCCGGGACAGGGGGCACCGGGGAGCTGTTTTTT. Encoded protein: CASSSGTGGTGELFF.

This chain joins TRBV2 and TRBJ1-2; D is uncertain. This CDR3 spans 13 amino acids. Germline V gives CDR1 SNHLY, CDR2 FYNNEI. Deletions cut 5 bases from V and 4 bases from J, with 11 bases between. The CDR3 DNA reads as TGTGCCAGCAGTCCTAGAGGAGGCTATGGCTACACCTTC. This codes for CASSPRGGYGYTF.

This rearrangement joins TRBV6-6 to TRBJ2-3; unclear D gene. Trimming removed 5 bases at V and 2 bases at J, with 14 bases between. The CDR3 runs 15 residues. Germline CDR1 reads MNHNY; CDR2 reads SVGAGI (reference sequence). CDR3: CASSTDPLNTDTQYF. The CDR3 DNA reads TGTGCCAGCAGTACGGACCCCTTAAACACAGATACGCAGTATTTT.

This chain joins TRBV29-1 and TRBJ1-1; TRBD1 agrees at 11 bases. V dropped 4 bases and J dropped 4; count of bases not matched to a gene: 5. The CDR3 is 14 amino acids. Looked up from germline, CDR1 is SQVTM and CDR2 is ANQGSEA. CDR3 protein: CSVVGTGGSTEAFF. CDR3 DNA: TGCAGCGTTGTGGGGACAGGGGGTTCCACTGAAGCTTTCTTT.

The chain combines TRBV3-1 (or the pseudogene TRBV3-2) with TRBJ2-1, with TRBD2 matching 14 bases. CDR1 LGHDT and CDR2 YNNKEL come from the germline V gene (reference sequence). Trimming removed 2 bases from V and 9 bases from J; junction bases left unmatched: 6. The CDR3 runs 16 residues. Here the CDR3 DNA reads TGTGCCAGCAGCCAAACGGGGACTAGCGGGAGAGGTGAGCAGTTCTTC. Protein: CASSQTGTSGRGEQFF.

The chain uses TRBV9 and TRBJ1-1, with 9 positions matching TRBD1. The CDR3 consists of 16 residues. J lost 3 bases, V lost 1 base, and 7 bases had no gene match. CDR1 is SGDLS and CDR2 is YYNGEE in the germline V gene. The CDR3: CASSVISTGGYTEAFF. Here the CDR3 DNA reads TGTGCCAGCAGCGTAATTTCTACAGGGGGCTACACTGAAGCTTTCTTT.

The V call is TRBV7-9, the J call TRBJ2-7, with TRBD2 identical over 7 bases. Germline CDR1 reads SEHNR; CDR2 reads FQNEAQ (reference sequence). The trim removed 5 bases at V and 3 bases at J, leaving 16 bases unmatched. This CDR3 is built from 17 residues. CDR3 loop: CASSRRVGEGSSYEQYF. CDR3 coding DNA: TGTGCCAGCAGCCGAAGGGTTGGGGAGGGTTCGAGCTACGAGCAGTACTTC.